Following are 21 T cell receptor beta chains from one sample sequenced in a study of technical replicates of blood from a few donors. Assay: immunoSEQ multiplex PCR; the TCRdb copy retains only in-frame clones and omits some. The table shows more than 80,000 clones, with roughly 95% occurring only once. Sequencing was performed on T cells isolated from PBMCs. Every receptor here comes from a human donor in good health.

The CDR3 sequence: CATNPGLASGEQYF. CDR3 bases: TGTGCCACCAATCCGGGACTAGCGTCCGGCGAGCAGTACTTC. The V call is TRBV2, the J call TRBJ2-7; 10 positions match TRBD2. V shed 10 bases, J shed 6 bases, and the junction held 12 bases outside the gene matches. The CDR3 is 14 amino acids. CDR1 and CDR2 (germline): SNHLY, FYNNEI. Full variable domain (missing parts from reference TRBV2 and TRBJ2-7): EPEVTQTPSHQVTQMGQEVILRCVPISNHLYFYWYRQILGQKVEFLVSFYNNEISEKSEIFDDQFSVERPDGSNFTLKIRSTKLEDSAMYFCATNPGLASGEQYFGPGTRLTVT.

This sequence joins TRBV6-6 and TRBJ2-5; TRBD2 aligns across 11 bases. CDR3 length: 16 residues. V shed 0 bases and J 4 bases; nucleotides not matched to a gene: 4. CDR1 is MNHNY, CDR2 SVGAGI, per germline (reference sequence). CDR3 amino acids: CASSYSGLAGGETQYF. The DNA of the CDR3 is TGTGCCAGCAGTTACTCGGGTCTAGCGGGAGGAGAGACCCAGTACTTC.

The chain has TRBV4-2 and TRBJ2-7; 7 bases align to TRBD2. The germline V gene encodes CDR1 LGHNA and CDR2 YNFKEQ. Trimming at V came to 3 bases and at J to 2 bases, leaving 10 bases not matched to a gene. The CDR3 sequence is 16 residues long. In nucleotides, the CDR3 is TGTGCCAGCAGCCAGGGGGGGGGTCGGGGAACCTACGAGCAGTACTTC. Translated, it gives CASSQGGGRGTYEQYF.

The J gene is TRBJ1-3, the V gene TRBV5-4; D remains ambiguous. Trimming stripped 7 bases from V and 0 bases from J, with 20 bases between. The CDR3 runs 17 residues. CDR1 and CDR2 from the germline V gene are SGHNT and YYREEE (reference sequence). CDR3 amino acids: CASGLNLGRDSGNTIYF. CDR3 sequence (DNA): TGTGCCAGCGGACTTAACCTGGGCAGAGACTCTGGAAACACCATATATTTT.

This chain uses TRBV6-5 with TRBJ1-2; 7 bases agree with TRBD1. CDR1 is MNHEY, CDR2 SVGAGI, per germline. The CDR3 is 14 residues long. Germline trimming cut 1 base from V and 4 bases from J; bases unmatched to any gene: 3. CDR3 bases: TGTGCCAGCAGTTACTATGCAGGGGGCTATGGCTACACCTTC. Protein product: CASSYYAGGYGYTF.

This sequence joins TRBV12-5 and TRBJ2-7; 8 nucleotides align to TRBD1. CDR1 is LGHNT and CDR2 is FRNRAP in the germline V gene. The CDR3 sequence is 15 residues long. The ends lost 1 base at V and 7 bases at J; junction bases unmatched: 9. The CDR3: CASGLERTGTSEQYF. Written as DNA, the CDR3 is TGTGCTAGTGGTTTGGAACGGACAGGGACGTCTGAGCAGTACTTC. Variable domain in full (rest from reference TRBV12-5 and TRBJ2-7): DARVTQTPRHKVTEMGQEVTMRCQPILGHNTVFWYRQTMMQGLELLAYFRNRAPLDDSGMPKDRFSAEMPDATLATLKIQPSEPRDSAVYFCASGLERTGTSEQYFGPGTRLTVT.

The chain uses TRBV28 and TRBJ2-2; 16 nucleotides agree with TRBD2. Per the germline V gene, CDR1 is MDHEN and CDR2 is SYDVKM. The V segment lost 0 bases and the J segment 9 bases; nucleotides outside the gene matches: 4. The CDR3 is made up of 17 amino acids. The CDR3 protein is CASSLWGTSGRERELFF. In DNA form, the CDR3 reads TGTGCCAGCAGTTTATGGGGGACTAGCGGGAGGGAAAGGGAGCTGTTTTTT.

This clone was recorded only once. The chain carries TRBV13 and TRBJ2-1, with TRBD2 identical over 8 bases. V dropped 5 bases and J dropped 2; count of bases not matched to a gene: 8. The germline V gene has CDR1 PRHDT and CDR2 FYEKMQ (reference sequence). The length of the CDR3 is 16 residues. In nucleotides, the CDR3 is TGTGCCAGCAGCCGACGCTCGGGAGGGGCCTACAATGAGCAGTTCTTC. Translated, it gives CASSRRSGGAYNEQFF.

This chain links TRBV28 with TRBJ1-3; D is unclear. Trimming cost V 4 bases and J 4 bases, with 14 bases left between them. Germline CDR1 is MDHEN and CDR2 is SYDVKM. The CDR3 runs to 15 residues. The CDR3 is CASSSGSQGGNTIYF. CDR3 nucleotide sequence: TGTGCCAGCAGTTCGGGGTCACAAGGAGGAAACACCATATATTTT.

The rearrangement links TRBV9 to TRBJ2-5; possibly TRBD1 for D (6 bases). Trimming cost V 0 bases and J 5 bases, with 14 bases left between them. The germline V gene has CDR1 SGDLS and CDR2 YYNGEE. The CDR3 is 15 residues long. Written as DNA, the CDR3 is TGTGCCAGCAGCGTAGGTGTGGGTAGGGGGGAGACCCAGTACTTC. As protein: CASSVGVGRGETQYF.

The chain has TRBV4-1 and TRBJ1-2; D perhaps matches TRBD1 (5 bases). Germline V gene data show CDR1 as MGHRA and CDR2 as YSYEKL. This CDR3 spans 16 amino acids. The V end lost 2 bases, the J end lost 4 bases, and 17 bases lay between the germline ends. The CDR3 spells CASSQPRSRAPYGYTF. CDR3 sequence (DNA): TGCGCCAGCAGCCAACCGAGGAGCAGGGCCCCCTATGGCTACACCTTC.

The V and J genes are TRBV30 and TRBJ2-7; 13 bases line up with TRBD2. Germline-derived CDR1 and CDR2 are GTSNPN and SVGIG (reference sequence). This CDR3 has 11 residues. The J segment lost 13 bases and the V segment lost 5 bases, leaving 5 bases of the junction unmatched. CDR3 in DNA: TGTGCCTGGGTGGGACTAGCGGGGACTTACTTC. This gives the protein CAWVGLAGTYF.

This chain joins TRBV18 and TRBJ1-2; 7 positions agree with TRBD1. The V gene end was trimmed by 3 bases and the J gene end by 1 base; junction bases not matched to a gene: 5. This CDR3 comprises 15 residues. The germline CDR1 and CDR2 sequences are KGHSH and LQKENI. The CDR3 is CASSPTGTINYGYTF. CDR3 DNA sequence: TGTGCCAGCTCACCGACAGGGACGATTAACTATGGCTACACCTTC.

This clone came up once. The chain has TRBV7-6 and TRBJ2-2, with TRBD2 as a possible D gene (6 bases). This CDR3 comprises 17 residues. Trimming left V 2 bases short and J 3 bases short, with 16 bases between. CDR1 and CDR2 (germline): SGHVS, FNYEAQ. CDR3 coding DNA: TGTGCCAGCAGCTTATCGTCCCCCGGGGGATACACCGGGGAGCTGTTTTTT. Its protein is CASSLSSPGGYTGELFF. The variable domain in full, completed from reference TRBV7-6 and TRBJ2-2, reads GAGVSQSPRYKVTKRGQDVALRCDPISGHVSLYWYRQALGQGPEFLTYFNYEAQQDKSGLPNDRFSAERPEGSISTLTIQRTEQRDSAMYRCASSLSSPGGYTGELFFGEGSRLTVL.

The chain has TRBV30 and TRBJ2-7; TRBD1 matches at 9 bases. Germline V CDR1 and CDR2: GTSNPN, SVGIG (reference sequence). This CDR3 comprises 14 residues. The V and J ends lost 5 bases and 3 bases, in that order; junction bases with no gene match: 8. The CDR3 coding sequence is TGTGCCTGGGCAACAGGGGGCGGTTTCTACGAGCAGTACTTC. This sequence encodes CAWATGGGFYEQYF.

V is TRBV28 and J is TRBJ1-4; 7 nucleotides align to TRBD1. Germline V gene sequence: CDR1 MDHEN, CDR2 SYDVKM. The CDR3 has 18 amino acids. V gave up 3 bases and J gave up 5 bases; unmatched junction bases: 15. CDR3 region: CASSFVVGMGQRNEKLFF. In DNA, the CDR3 is TGTGCCAGCAGTTTCGTCGTAGGGATGGGACAGCGGAATGAAAAACTGTTTTTT.

This clone was recorded only once. This rearrangement joins TRBV23-1 to TRBJ1-1; TRBD1 aligns across 12 bases. TRBV23-1 qualifies as an ORF whose function is uncertain. This CDR3 comprises 18 residues. With 3 bases clipped from V and 6 bases from J, the junction kept 14 bases outside the gene matches. The CDR3 bases are TGCGCCAGCAGTCAGCGTCCCGGGACAGGGGGCGGGTCCTCTGAAGCTTTCTTT. As protein: CASSQRPGTGGGSSEAFF.

The chain recombines TRBV21-1 with TRBJ2-1; no check of the table's D call, TRBD1, against the DNA was made. TRBV21-1 is designated a pseudogene. The CDR3 has 14 amino acids. The CDR3 DNA sequence: TGTGCCAGCAGCACAGCGCCAGGGTACAATGAGCAGTTCTTC. Translation: CASSTAPGYNEQFF.

This chain joins TRBV7-9 and TRBJ1-2; 9 bases agree with TRBD1. Germline CDR1 SEHNR, CDR2 FQNEAQ (reference sequence). The trim removed 5 bases at V and 8 bases at J, leaving 15 bases unmatched. The CDR3 runs to 16 residues. The chain's CDR3 is CASSQLNRGHYIGYTF. DNA of the CDR3: TGTGCCAGCAGCCAATTAAACAGGGGGCACTATATCGGCTACACCTTC. The variable domain in full, completed from reference TRBV7-9 and TRBJ1-2, reads DTGVSQNPRHKITKRGQNVTFRCDPISEHNRLYWYRQTLGQGPEFLTYFQNEAQLEKSRLLSDRFSAERPKGSFSTLEIQRTEQGDSAMYLCASSQLNRGHYIGYTFGSGTRLTVV.

J is TRBJ2-1 and V is TRBV28; 9 bases are a match to TRBD2. J lost 4 bases, V lost 7 bases, and 2 bases had no gene match. Germline-derived CDR1 and CDR2 are MDHEN and SYDVKM. The CDR3 contains 13 residues. CDR3 protein: CASNSGGYNEQFF. The CDR3 DNA follows: TGTGCCAGCAATAGCGGGGGTTACAATGAGCAGTTCTTC. Together with reference TRBV28 and TRBJ2-1, the CDR3 gives the full variable domain: DVKVTQSSRYLVKRTGEKVFLECVQDMDHENMFWYRQDPGLGLRLIYFSYDVKMKEKGDIPEGYSVSREKKERFSLILESASTNQTSMYLCASNSGGYNEQFFGPGTRLTVL.

V and J are TRBV2 and TRBJ2-7, with 8 positions matching TRBD1. The ends lost 7 bases at V and 2 bases at J; junction bases unmatched: 19. Germline assignment: CDR1 SNHLY and CDR2 FYNNEI. The CDR3 spans 18 residues. The CDR3 here is CASKSSGTGYGFAYEQYF. CDR3 DNA sequence: TGTGCCAGCAAATCGAGTGGGACAGGTTATGGGTTTGCCTACGAGCAGTACTTC.